One T cell receptor beta chain is described in this entry. Its antigen is unidentified. The V end was cut by 4 bases, the J end by 3 bases, with 9 bases between. CDR3 size: 14 residues. The germline V gene encodes CDR1 MNHNY and CDR2 SVGAGI (reference sequence). Using immunoSEQ multiplex PCR, the repertoire was profiled, and TCRdb retains in-frame clones only, with some absent. Of some 85,000 clones detected, 80% appear once; the ten largest clones hold less than 20%. These data originate in a study of T cells in localized non-small cell lung cancer. General study points: Adjacent lung tissue had a median approximately 57 of the top 100 clones found in the tumor. A denser population of T cells in blood accompanied longer overall survival.

The receptor's source is a man aged 35 to 69 with stage II squamous cell lung carcinoma. The V call is TRBV6-6, the J call TRBJ1-4, with D perhaps matching TRBD1 (5 bases). The specimen comprised PBMCs, sampled before any cancer treatment. CDR3 in DNA: TGTGCCAGCAGTTGGGGGGGGTCTAATGAAAAACTGTTTTTT. Translating gives CASSWGGSNEKLFF.